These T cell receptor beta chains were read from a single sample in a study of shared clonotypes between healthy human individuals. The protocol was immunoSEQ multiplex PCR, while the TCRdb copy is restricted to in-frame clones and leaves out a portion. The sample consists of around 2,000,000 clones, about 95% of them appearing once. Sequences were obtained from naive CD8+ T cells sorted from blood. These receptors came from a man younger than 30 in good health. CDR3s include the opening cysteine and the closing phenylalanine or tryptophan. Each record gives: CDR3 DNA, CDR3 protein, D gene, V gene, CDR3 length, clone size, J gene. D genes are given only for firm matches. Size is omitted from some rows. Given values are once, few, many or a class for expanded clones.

TGCGCCAGCAGTGAGTCGCTTACAGGGGTGTCCAACTATGGCTACACCTTC CASSESLTGVSNYGYTF TRBD1 TRBV10-2 17 once TRBJ1-2
TGCGCCAGCAGCTTTTGGACAGGGGGGAATACTGAAGCTTTCTTT CASSFWTGGNTEAFF TRBD1 TRBV5-1 15 NA TRBJ1-1
TGTGCCAGCAGTGAAACAGGGAAAGCTAACTATGGCTACACCTTC CASSETGKANYGYTF NA TRBV2 15 NA TRBJ1-2
TGTGCCAGCAGTTTACCGGGACAGGGAAACACCATATATTTT CASSLPGQGNTIYF TRBD1 TRBV28 14 once TRBJ1-3
TGTGCCAGCAGCTGGTCCCTCTCTCCGGATACGCAGTATTTT CASSWSLSPDTQYF NA TRBV13 14 NA TRBJ2-3
TGTGCCAGCAGCTTAATGTCCGGGACAGAGGGAAACGAGCAGTACTTC CASSLMSGTEGNEQYF TRBD1 TRBV13 16 NA TRBJ2-7
TGTGCCAGCAGCCAAGCTAATAGCGGGGCTTACGAGCAGTACTTC CASSQANSGAYEQYF TRBD2 TRBV4-2 15 NA TRBJ2-7
TGTGCCAGCAGTCGCTCTTGGGCGGCTTACTCCTACGAGCAGTACTTC CASSRSWAAYSYEQYF NA TRBV28 16 NA TRBJ2-7
TGTGCCAGCAGCTCGGGGGGTCTTGAGCAGTACTTC CASSSGGLEQYF TRBD2 TRBV13 12 NA TRBJ2-7
TGTGCCAGCAGCGTTACGGACGAGCAGTACTTC CASSVTDEQYF NA TRBV11-2 11 once TRBJ2-7
TGTGCCATCAGTGAAGCGGGAGGGATCTACGAGCAGTACTTC CAISEAGGIYEQYF TRBD2 TRBV10-3 14 NA TRBJ2-7
TGTGCCTGGATTCATGCGGGGGCCAGTAATGAAAAACTGTTTTTT CAWIHAGASNEKLFF NA TRBV30 15 NA TRBJ1-4
TGTGCCAGCAGCTCCGAACTAGCGGGGTTAACCGGGGAGCTGTTTTTT CASSSELAGLTGELFF TRBD2 TRBV11-2 16 NA TRBJ2-2
TGTGCCAGCAGCTTAAACGGGGTTGGTGAAAAACTGTTTTTT CASSLNGVGEKLFF NA TRBV7-3 14 NA TRBJ1-4
TGTGCCAGCAGTGGGGACCTCGCGAACACCGGGGAGCTGTTTTTT CASSGDLANTGELFF NA TRBV2 15 NA TRBJ2-2
TGTGCCAGCAGCGTAACCGGTGGAACTAGCACAGATACGCAGTATTTT CASSVTGGTSTDTQYF NA TRBV9 16 once TRBJ2-3
TGTGCCAGCAGCACGACTAGCGGATCCTACAATGAGCAGTTCTTC CASSTTSGSYNEQFF TRBD2 TRBV9 15 NA TRBJ2-1
TGTGCCAGCAGCCTGACAGGGGCGCATAATGAAAAACTGTTTTTT CASSLTGAHNEKLFF TRBD1 TRBV13 15 NA TRBJ1-4
TGTGCCAGCAGACAAAATAGCAATCAGCCCCAGCATTTT CASRQNSNQPQHF NA TRBV27 13 few TRBJ1-5
TGTGCCAGCAGCTTTTTGAGCGGGAGTGGAACCGGGGAGCTGTTTTTT CASSFLSGSGTGELFF TRBD2 TRBV11-2 16 NA TRBJ2-2
TGTGCCAGCAGCTTATATGTGACTGGGGGGGTAGAGACCCAGTACTTC CASSLYVTGGVETQYF TRBD2 TRBV7-9 16 NA TRBJ2-5
TGTGCCAGCAGTTCATTGAAACTACCGGAGACTAGCGCCTACAATGAGCAGTTCTTC CASSSLKLPETSAYNEQFF TRBD2 TRBV6-7 19 NA TRBJ2-1
TGTGCCACCCGGTCTCCGGTGGCGGAGACCCAGTACTTC CATRSPVAETQYF NA TRBV10-3 13 NA TRBJ2-5
TGTGCCAGCAGCGTAGGGGAGGGAGGGGGAATCGGCGAGCAGTACTTC CASSVGEGGGIGEQYF NA TRBV9 16 NA TRBJ2-7
TGTGCCATCAGTGAGGCGGGGGACAGCAATCAGCCCCAGCATTTT CAISEAGDSNQPQHF NA TRBV10-3 15 NA TRBJ1-5
TGTGCCAGCAGTTTCGGTGGGGGGCCCACTGAAGCTTTCTTT CASSFGGGPTEAFF NA TRBV6-5 14 NA TRBJ1-1
TGTGCCAGCAGCGTGGGGGGCGCGAGCACCGGGGAGCTGTTTTTT CASSVGGASTGELFF NA TRBV9 15 once TRBJ2-2
TGTGCCAGCAGTATAGCGGGGGGGCCCTACGAGCAGTACTTC CASSIAGGPYEQYF TRBD2 TRBV28 14 few TRBJ2-7
TGTGCCTGGAGTGGTAAAGGGATCGGAGAGACCCAGTACTTC CAWSGKGIGETQYF NA TRBV30 14 NA TRBJ2-5